Listed below are T cell receptor beta chains from one sample, sequenced in a study of blood T cell repertoires in COVID-19. Clones were read by immunoSEQ multiplex PCR, and TCRdb kept only the in-frame ones, dropping some. The table includes around 130,000 clones, 84% detected once. The specimen sequenced was PBMCs or T cells enriched from blood (not recorded which). Receptors originate from a woman aged 18-29 years who had been exposed to COVID-19. The CDR3 runs from the conserved cysteine through the conserved F or W. Where a row states a size, it is once, few, many or the class of an expanded clone; other rows omit it.

clone size: NA
V gene: TRBV5-6
CDR3 protein: CASRKERNNEQFF

clone size: NA
V gene: TRBV19
CDR3 protein: CASRPTGGAVGTEAFF

clone size: NA
V gene: TRBV11-3
CDR3 protein: CASSLGAAGNNEQFF

clone size: NA
V gene: TRBV11-1
CDR3 protein: CASSLGDRLYTDTQYF

clone size: many
V gene: TRBV30
CDR3 protein: CAWSVGGTGNTIYF

clone size: NA
V gene: TRBV2
CDR3 protein: CASSVSRGNQPQHF

clone size: once
V gene: TRBV2
CDR3 protein: CASRETGGGQPQHF

clone size: few
V gene: TRBV19
CDR3 protein: CASSRWDTYSNQPQHF

clone size: NA
V gene: TRBV30
CDR3 protein: CAWSYTQGAYTFF

clone size: NA
V gene: TRBV20-1
CDR3 protein: CSASDDRDYGYTF

clone size: NA
V gene: TRBV19
CDR3 protein: CASSIRGVYNEQFF

clone size: NA
V gene: TRBV6-2/TRBV6-3
CDR3 protein: CASSPGGREQYF

clone size: NA
V gene: TRBV5-5
CDR3 protein: CASSLGLAGRPSGELFF

clone size: NA
V gene: TRBV19
CDR3 protein: CASSPRLAPTDTQYF

clone size: NA
V gene: TRBV5-1
CDR3 protein: CASSLDRGGYGYTF

clone size: NA
V gene: TRBV28
CDR3 protein: CASSPSGTGGYGYTF

clone size: NA
V gene: TRBV6-6
CDR3 protein: CASSYSDRVTEAFF

clone size: NA
V gene: TRBV4-3
CDR3 protein: CASSQDLNRGTEAFF

clone size: NA
V gene: TRBV28
CDR3 protein: CASRTGHSNQPQHF

clone size: NA
V gene: TRBV25-1
CDR3 protein: CASSEQVVKGYTF

clone size: NA
V gene: TRBV7-9
CDR3 protein: CASSLGVGRENQPQHF

clone size: NA
V gene: TRBV24-1
CDR3 protein: CAIGTGVTEQYF

clone size: NA
V gene: TRBV12-3/TRBV12-4
CDR3 protein: CASQGRDGYTF

clone size: NA
V gene: TRBV4-1
CDR3 protein: CASSPRTGIDEKLFF

clone size: NA
V gene: TRBV10-3
CDR3 protein: CAITHPGGEQFF

clone size: NA
V gene: TRBV30
CDR3 protein: CAWRHLAGGYNEQFF

clone size: NA
V gene: TRBV19
CDR3 protein: CASSPRSLRTGLGEQFF

clone size: NA
V gene: TRBV20-1
CDR3 protein: CSASLAGVSDTQYF

clone size: NA
V gene: TRBV29-1
CDR3 protein: CSVETGTGFGYTF

clone size: NA
V gene: TRBV2
CDR3 protein: CASSALGPLSYNEQFF

clone size: NA
V gene: TRBV10-3
CDR3 protein: CAISVNGNSNQPQHF

clone size: NA
V gene: TRBV2
CDR3 protein: CASSPFGELFF

clone size: few
V gene: TRBV4-1
CDR3 protein: CASSQQRWNTEAFF

clone size: NA
V gene: TRBV19
CDR3 protein: CASSIRTSTDTQYF

clone size: NA
V gene: TRBV7-9
CDR3 protein: CASSHWTGIGTEAFF

clone size: NA
V gene: TRBV7-9
CDR3 protein: CASSLTGNEQFF